What follows are 22 T cell receptor beta chains derived from one specimen sequenced in a study of identical twins. A single record per CDR3 protein comes from TCRdb applying MiXCR to the 5' RACE reads. This sample has around 340,000 distinct CDR3 sequences, with 9% to 15% found just once. The same data also went into a second study, on yellow fever vaccine responses in identical twins.

The specimen was CD8+ T cells sorted from blood. These TCRs come from a young woman in good health.

This clonotype was counted between two and nine times. This rearrangement joins TRBV2 to TRBJ2-3, with TRBD2 matching 13 bases. The V segment lost 5 bases and the J segment 3 bases; nucleotides outside the gene matches: 14. The CDR3 contains 19 residues. Germline CDR1 and CDR2: SNHLY and FYNNEI. The DNA for the CDR3 is TGTGCCAGCAGTTCCGGACTAGCGGGAGACTCCCCGAGAACAGATACGCAGTATTTT. Translating it yields CASSSGLAGDSPRTDTQYF.

Only a few counts were recorded for this clonotype. The chain employs TRBV12-3 or TRBV12-4 and TRBJ2-1, with 9 bases that match TRBD1. V shed 5 bases and J 2 bases; nucleotides not matched to a gene: 4. The CDR3 consists of 15 residues. CDR3 region: CASSGGQGTYNEQFF. The CDR3 DNA is TGTGCCAGCAGTGGGGGACAGGGAACCTACAATGAGCAGTTCTTC.

This chain joins TRBV20-1 and TRBJ2-6; 9 bases fit TRBD1. The CDR3 runs to 18 residues. Trimming took 0 bases from V and 2 from J; bases not matched to a gene: 8. Germline CDR1 and CDR2: DFQATT and SNEGSKA (reference sequence). The CDR3 sequence: CSAREWGDRDTGANVLTF. CDR3 DNA sequence: TGCAGTGCTAGAGAGTGGGGGGACAGGGATACTGGGGCCAACGTCCTGACTTTC.

V gene TRBV4-1 combines with J gene TRBJ2-3; unclear D gene. The CDR3 runs 15 residues. Germline V gives CDR1 MGHRA, CDR2 YSYEKL. Trimming took off 1 base at V and 0 bases at J, with 8 bases between the two ends. DNA of the CDR3: TGCGCCAGCAGCCAAGCGGTAACTAGCACAGATACGCAGTATTTT. Its protein is CASSQAVTSTDTQYF.

The V and J genes are TRBV20-1 and TRBJ2-5; TRBD1 matches at 9 bases. The length of the CDR3 is 12 residues. The ends lost 8 bases at V and 5 bases at J; junction bases unmatched: 6. Germline V gene data show CDR1 as DFQATT and CDR2 as SNEGSKA (reference sequence). CDR3 DNA: TGCAGTACAAACAGGGGGCAGGAGACCCAGTACTTC. Protein: CSTNRGQETQYF.

The genes are TRBV6-1 and TRBJ2-6, with D unclear. Per the germline V gene, CDR1 is MNHNS and CDR2 is SASEGT. The CDR3 extends over 15 amino acids. V lost 3 bases to trimming and J lost 1 base, with 7 bases between them. The CDR3 DNA reads TGTGCCAGCAGTGACGAGGATTCTGGGGCCAACGTCCTGACTTTC. Protein product: CASSDEDSGANVLTF.

This clonotype was counted between two and nine times. The chain couples TRBV11-2 to TRBJ2-3; D is undetermined. Germline V gives CDR1 SGHAT, CDR2 FQNNGV. V was clipped by 2 bases and J by 4 bases, with 10 bases between them. The CDR3 contains 14 residues. The CDR3 here is CASSLSGDADTQYF. As DNA, the CDR3 is TGTGCCAGCAGCTTATCTGGGGATGCAGATACGCAGTATTTT.

This clonotype was found a few times. One end of the junction is discordant with germline, which a read error may explain. This chain uses TRBV2 with TRBJ2-3; the match to TRBD1 covers 8 bases. The CDR3 consists of 20 residues. Per the germline V gene, CDR1 is SNHLY and CDR2 is FYNNEI. CDR3 region: CASSDLEGLGTGVVLVLSSF. CDR3 coding DNA: TGTGCCAGCAGTGACTTGGAGGGCTTAGGGACAGGAGTAGTGCTAGTACTATCGTCTTTT. Based on the CDR3 plus reference TRBV2 and TRBJ2-3, the full variable domain is EPEVTQTPSHQVTQMGQEVILRCVPISNHLYFYWYRQILGQKVEFLVSFYNNEISEKSEIFDDQFSVERPDGSNFTLKIRSTKLEDSAMYFCASSDLEGLGTGVVLVLSSFGPGTRLTVL.

This clonotype was seen a handful of times. This sequence joins TRBV14 and TRBJ1-2; D gene ambiguous. V shed 0 bases and J shed 2 bases, with 10 bases lying between them. The germline gives CDR1 SGHDN, CDR2 FVKESK. The CDR3 totals 15 residues. In DNA, the CDR3 is TGTGCCAGCAGCCAAGAAGGGTTGGGGAACTATGGCTACACCTTC. Protein sequence: CASSQEGLGNYGYTF.

The chain carries TRBV24-1 and TRBJ2-5, with 9 bases aligning to TRBD1. Per germline, CDR1 KGHDR and CDR2 SFDVKD. CDR3 length equals 17 residues. V was clipped by 3 bases and J by 4 bases; unmatched bases: 11. The CDR3 DNA reads TGTGCCACCAGTGATGTATCTTACAGGGGGCGCGGAGAGACCCAGTACTTC. The encoded protein is CATSDVSYRGRGETQYF.

This clonotype was counted only a few times. This rearrangement joins TRBV6-1 to TRBJ2-7; D perhaps matches TRBD1 (6 bases). CDR3 length: 15 residues. Per the germline V gene, CDR1 is MNHNS and CDR2 is SASEGT. V gave up 4 bases and J gave up 3 bases, with 16 bases separating them. The CDR3 region is CASSVPGTPHYEQYF. CDR3 bases: TGTGCCAGCAGTGTACCCGGGACACCACACTACGAGCAGTACTTC.

This clonotype was picked up a small number of times. V gene TRBV29-1 combines with J gene TRBJ1-1; D possibly corresponds to TRBD1 (5 bases). CDR1 and CDR2 (germline): SQVTM, ANQGSEA. Trimming took 1 base from V and 2 from J, leaving 5 bases between them. The CDR3 extends over 12 amino acids. CDR3 amino acids: CSVEGTNTEAFF. The CDR3, as DNA: TGCAGCGTTGAAGGGACAAACACTGAAGCTTTCTTT.

This chain connects TRBV5-1 to TRBJ2-1, with 8 bases that match TRBD2. V was clipped by 0 bases and J by 3 bases; unmatched bases: 8. Looked up from germline, CDR1 is SGHRS and CDR2 is YFSETQ. This CDR3 has 17 residues. DNA for the CDR3: TGCGCCAGCAGCTTGGAGGAGGGGCGGGAGGACTACAATGAGCAGTTCTTC. Residues: CASSLEEGREDYNEQFF.

V usage is TRBV11-2 and J usage is TRBJ2-7; D tentatively reads TRBD1 or TRBD2 (5 bases each). With 6 bases removed from V and 0 bases from J, the gap between germline ends came to 21 bases. Germline CDR1 and CDR2: SGHAT and FQNNGV. There are 17 residues in the CDR3. The CDR3 sequence is CASSSTPGRLSSYEQYF. CDR3 coding DNA: TGTGCCAGCAGTTCCACACCGGGACGGTTAAGCTCCTACGAGCAGTACTTC.

This clonotype has a count of ten or more. The CDR3 nucleotides are TGCAGTGCTAGAGATGGCGGGGGCGCGGAAGAGCAGTACTTC. Translating gives CSARDGGGAEEQYF. V is TRBV20-1 and J is TRBJ2-7; a possible D gene is TRBD2 (7 bases). This CDR3 is built from 14 residues. CDR1 is DFQATT and CDR2 is SNEGSKA in the germline V gene (reference sequence). V was shortened by 0 bases and J by 7 bases, with 16 bases between the two germline ends.

In its sample, this clonotype was seen a few times. V gene TRBV2 combines with J gene TRBJ2-3, with D uncertain. This CDR3 comprises 13 residues. The V gene lost 4 bases and the J gene lost 0 bases, with 5 bases spanning the gap. The germline V gene has CDR1 SNHLY and CDR2 FYNNEI. The CDR3 sequence: CASSAISTDTQYF. CDR3 nucleotide sequence: TGTGCCAGCAGTGCAATTAGCACAGATACGCAGTATTTT.

The rearrangement joins TRBV29-1 to TRBJ2-1, with 7 positions matching TRBD2. The CDR3 length is 15 residues. CDR1 SQVTM and CDR2 ANQGSEA come from the germline V gene. The ends lost 6 bases at V and 0 bases at J; junction bases unmatched: 8. CDR3 sequence: CSVWRRESSYNEQFF. The CDR3, as DNA: TGCAGCGTGTGGCGGCGGGAGAGCTCCTACAATGAGCAGTTCTTC.

V gene TRBV6-1 combines with J gene TRBJ2-4; the D gene is possibly TRBD2 (6 bases). The CDR3 totals 14 residues. Per the germline V gene, CDR1 is MNHNS and CDR2 is SASEGT. Trimming took off 6 bases at V and 1 base at J, with 10 bases between the two ends. CDR3 region: CASRRGVAKNIQYF. CDR3 sequence (DNA): TGTGCCAGCAGGCGCGGGGTCGCCAAAAACATTCAGTACTTC.

This clonotype was recorded many times. The chain combines TRBV27 with TRBJ2-1, with D perhaps matching TRBD2 (6 bases). Trimming took 9 bases from V and 9 from J, leaving 21 bases between them. The CDR3 length is 14 residues. Germline V gene lookup returns CDR1 MNHEY and CDR2 SMNVEV (reference sequence). CDR3 bases: TGTGCCAGTGCTCTAGCGCACCGCGGCAGTGAGCAGTTCTTC. Its translation: CASALAHRGSEQFF.

The chain recombines TRBV2 with TRBJ2-7, with D perhaps being TRBD1 or TRBD2 (5 bases each). V was pared by 6 bases and J by 1 base, with 19 bases between. Germline V gene sequence: CDR1 SNHLY, CDR2 FYNNEI. This CDR3 spans 16 amino acids. The CDR3 coding sequence is TGTGCCAGCAGGGCGGAGAGGGGCTATACTTCCTACGAGCAGTACTTC. Its protein is CASRAERGYTSYEQYF. Combining the CDR3 with reference TRBV2 and TRBJ2-7 gives the whole variable domain EPEVTQTPSHQVTQMGQEVILRCVPISNHLYFYWYRQILGQKVEFLVSFYNNEISEKSEIFDDQFSVERPDGSNFTLKIRSTKLEDSAMYFCASRAERGYTSYEQYFGPGTRLTVT.

This clonotype was detected a few times. This chain connects TRBV13 to TRBJ2-1; 9 bases are shared with TRBD2. The CDR3 loop spans 17 amino acids. Germline loops: CDR1 PRHDT, CDR2 FYEKMQ (reference sequence). Germline trimming cut 5 bases from V and 1 base from J; bases unmatched to any gene: 9. The CDR3: CASSALAGGVSYNEQFF. In nucleotides, the CDR3 is TGTGCCAGCAGCGCCCTGGCGGGAGGGGTTTCCTACAATGAGCAGTTCTTC.

This clonotype was counted ten times or more. The V and J genes are TRBV5-5 and TRBJ2-3, with TRBD2 identical over 13 bases. The germline V gene encodes CDR1 SGHKS and CDR2 YYEKEE (reference sequence). Germline trimming cut 2 bases from V and 13 bases from J; bases unmatched to any gene: 10. The CDR3 consists of 15 residues. CDR3 nucleotides: TGTGCCAGCAGCTTAGGGGGGACTAGCGGGGCGCCGGAGTATTTT. Its translation: CASSLGGTSGAPEYF.